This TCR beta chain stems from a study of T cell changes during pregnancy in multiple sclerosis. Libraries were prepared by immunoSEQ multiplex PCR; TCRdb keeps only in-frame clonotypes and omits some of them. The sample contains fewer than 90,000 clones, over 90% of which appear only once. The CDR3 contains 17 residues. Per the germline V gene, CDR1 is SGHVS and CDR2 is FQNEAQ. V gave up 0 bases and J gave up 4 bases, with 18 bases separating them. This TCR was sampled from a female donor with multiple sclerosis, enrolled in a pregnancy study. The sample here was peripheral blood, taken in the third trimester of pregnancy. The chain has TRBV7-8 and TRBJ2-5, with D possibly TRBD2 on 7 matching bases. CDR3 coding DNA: TGTGCCAGCAGCTTAGCGAAGGGGGGGTATATCGGAGAGACCCAGTACTTC. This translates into CASSLAKGGYIGETQYF.